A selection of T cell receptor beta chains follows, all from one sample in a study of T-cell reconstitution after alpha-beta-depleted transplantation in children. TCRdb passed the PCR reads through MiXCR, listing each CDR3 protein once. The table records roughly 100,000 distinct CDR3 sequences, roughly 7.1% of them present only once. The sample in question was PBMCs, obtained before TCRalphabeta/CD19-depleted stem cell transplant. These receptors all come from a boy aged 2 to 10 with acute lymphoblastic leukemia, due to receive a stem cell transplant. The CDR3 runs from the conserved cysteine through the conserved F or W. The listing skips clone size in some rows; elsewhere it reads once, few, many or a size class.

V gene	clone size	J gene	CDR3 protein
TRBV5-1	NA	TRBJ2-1	CASSYSTLAGGRNEQFF
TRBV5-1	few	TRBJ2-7	CASSLDYLEQYF
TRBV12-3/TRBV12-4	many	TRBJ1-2	CASSLGSGGNYGYTF
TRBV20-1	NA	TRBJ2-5	CSARAPDPQETQYF
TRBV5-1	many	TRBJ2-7	CASSSGPPWRYF
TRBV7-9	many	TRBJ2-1	CASSSATSALLGEQFF
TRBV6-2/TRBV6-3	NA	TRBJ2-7	CASRNIPRLTRGYEQYF
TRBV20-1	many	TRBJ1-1	CSARPSMNTEAFF
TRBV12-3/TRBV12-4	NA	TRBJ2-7	CASTLLRTGASYEQYF
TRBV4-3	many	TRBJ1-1	CASSQGFMNTEAFF
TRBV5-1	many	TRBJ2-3	CASSDGTSDTQYF
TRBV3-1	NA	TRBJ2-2	CASSQVFGGLNTGELFF
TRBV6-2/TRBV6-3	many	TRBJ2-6	CAITGTSTGANVLTF
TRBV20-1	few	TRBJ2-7	CSPRTGTGSYEQYF
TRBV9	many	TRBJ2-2	CASTAHGRGTGELFF
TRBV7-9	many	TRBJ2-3	CASSLIPGHTTDTQYF
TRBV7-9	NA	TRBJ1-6	CASSSNPRDRLNSPLHF
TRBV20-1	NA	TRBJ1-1	CSARDLVIPEAFF
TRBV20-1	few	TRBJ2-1	CSARGQRMGMGLYYNEQFF
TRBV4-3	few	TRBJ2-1	CASSQEVGDRGYNEQFF
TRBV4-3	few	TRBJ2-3	CASSDQFGQGADTQYF
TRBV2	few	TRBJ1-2	CASDGQLFYGYTF
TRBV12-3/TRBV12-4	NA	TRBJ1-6	CASSFGGGNSPLHF
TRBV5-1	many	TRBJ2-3	CASSLARWQLRTDTQYF
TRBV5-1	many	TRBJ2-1	CASSLLAGRGNEQFF
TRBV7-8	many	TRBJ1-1	CASSYPGQAFF
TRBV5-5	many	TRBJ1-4	CASSAGQLNEKLFF
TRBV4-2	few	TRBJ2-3	CASSLLAWTSTDTQYF
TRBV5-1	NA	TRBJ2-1	CASSLDGGLYNEQFF
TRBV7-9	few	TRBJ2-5	CASSSGSGGAQETQYF
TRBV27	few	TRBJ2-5	CASSLLDHQETQYF
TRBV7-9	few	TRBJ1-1	CASSHDRDPEAFF
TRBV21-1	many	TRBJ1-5	CASSPIRRVPQFHSNQPQHF
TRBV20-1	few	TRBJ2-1	CSAGTSGGPTEQFF
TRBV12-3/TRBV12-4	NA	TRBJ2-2	CASSLRRGNTGELFF
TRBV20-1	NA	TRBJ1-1	CSAEAGNTEAFF
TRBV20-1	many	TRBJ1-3	CSAYTGAGNTIYF
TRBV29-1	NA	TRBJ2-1	CSVPGRTGGLDNEQFF
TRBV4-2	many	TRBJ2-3	CASSQGGDTQYF
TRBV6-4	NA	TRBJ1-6	CASRERGADNSPLHF
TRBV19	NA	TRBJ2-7	CASSRRQGREQYF